This T cell receptor (beta chain) originates from a study of PD-L1 blockade in urothelial cancer. Study-wide background: Analysis of the blood was performed 3 weeks (second dose) and 6 weeks after treatment start.

There are 14 residues in the CDR3. V was pared by 3 bases and J by 7 bases, with 14 bases between. Germline V gene lookup returns CDR1 SGDLS and CDR2 YYNGEE. The sample's time point: pretreatment peripheral blood. Data came from immunoSEQ multiplex PCR; TCRdb stores just in-frame clones and leaves some out. The sample lists around 38,000 clones, approximately 84% occurring once. Sequencing used PBMCs, obtained around atezolizumab (anti-PD-L1) treatment. V and J are TRBV9 and TRBJ2-1; TRBD2 might be the D (5 bases). The sequence came from a man between 60 and 75 years old with urothelial cancer. CDR3 loop: CASSGSLGGNEQFF. The DNA for the CDR3 is TGTGCCAGCAGCGGGTCATTAGGAGGTAATGAGCAGTTCTTC.